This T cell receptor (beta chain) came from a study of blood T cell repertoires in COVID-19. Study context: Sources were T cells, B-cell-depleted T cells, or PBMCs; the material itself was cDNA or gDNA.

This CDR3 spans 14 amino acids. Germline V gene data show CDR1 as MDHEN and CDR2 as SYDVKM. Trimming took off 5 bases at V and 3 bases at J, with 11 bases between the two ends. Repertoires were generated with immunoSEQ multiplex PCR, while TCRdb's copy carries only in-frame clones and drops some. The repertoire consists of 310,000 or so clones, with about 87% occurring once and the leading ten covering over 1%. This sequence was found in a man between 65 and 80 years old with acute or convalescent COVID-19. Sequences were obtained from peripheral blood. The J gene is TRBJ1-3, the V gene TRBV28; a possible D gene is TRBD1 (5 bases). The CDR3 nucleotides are TGTGCCAGCAGTCCCCCCGGGGGTGGAAACACCATATATTTT. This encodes CASSPPGGGNTIYF.